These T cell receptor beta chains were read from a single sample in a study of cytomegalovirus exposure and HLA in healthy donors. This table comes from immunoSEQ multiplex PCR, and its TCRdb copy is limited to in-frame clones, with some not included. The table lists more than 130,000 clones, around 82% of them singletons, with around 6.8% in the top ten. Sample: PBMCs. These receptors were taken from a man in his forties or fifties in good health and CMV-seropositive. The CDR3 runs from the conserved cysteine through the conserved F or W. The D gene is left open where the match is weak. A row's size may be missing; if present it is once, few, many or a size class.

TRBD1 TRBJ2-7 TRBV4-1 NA CASSPAGSTGGPLAHEQYF TGCGCCAGCAGCCCAGCGGGTTCCACAGGGGGCCCCCTCGCGCACGAGCAGTACTTC
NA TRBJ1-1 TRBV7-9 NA CASSSPLGGMGEAFF TGTGCCAGCAGCTCCCCGTTGGGGGGGATGGGTGAAGCTTTCTTT
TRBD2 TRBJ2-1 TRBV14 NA CASSHPGLAGGPGEQFF TGTGCCAGCAGCCACCCAGGACTAGCGGGAGGGCCCGGTGAGCAGTTCTTC
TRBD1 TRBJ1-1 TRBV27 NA CASSPTGGPEAFF TGTGCCAGCAGTCCGACAGGGGGACCTGAAGCTTTCTTT
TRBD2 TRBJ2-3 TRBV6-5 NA CASSLLAGDTDTQYF TGTGCCAGCAGTTTACTAGCGGGGGACACAGATACGCAGTATTTT
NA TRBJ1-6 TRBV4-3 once CASSQDGQLNSPLHF TGCGCCAGCAGCCAAGATGGACAGCTTAATTCACCCCTCCACTTT
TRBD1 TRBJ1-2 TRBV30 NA CAWSNPGTGGGYTF TGTGCCTGGAGTAACCCCGGGACAGGGGGAGGCTACACCTTC
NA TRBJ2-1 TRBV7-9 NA CASRFVVGGVSYNEQFF TGTGCCAGCAGATTTGTGGTGGGCGGGGTCTCCTACAATGAGCAGTTCTTC
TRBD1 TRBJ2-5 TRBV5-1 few CASSSRQGEQETQYF TGCGCCAGCAGCTCCAGACAGGGGGAACAAGAGACCCAGTACTTC
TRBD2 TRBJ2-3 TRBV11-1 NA CASSFGLAGRTDTQYF TGTGCCAGCAGCTTTGGACTAGCGGGTCGCACAGATACGCAGTATTTT
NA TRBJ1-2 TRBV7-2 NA CASSPGQPNYGYTF TGTGCCAGCAGCCCAGGACAGCCAAACTATGGCTACACCTTC
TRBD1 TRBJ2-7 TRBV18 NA CASSPDRAGEQYF TGTGCCAGCTCACCAGACAGGGCCGGCGAGCAGTACTTC
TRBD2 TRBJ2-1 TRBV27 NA CASKTRTSGGWNEQFF TGTGCCAGCAAAACGCGGACTAGCGGGGGATGGAATGAGCAGTTCTTC
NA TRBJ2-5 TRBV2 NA CASSAVTGTKTQYF TGTGCCAGCAGTGCGGTAACAGGGACGAAGACCCAGTACTTC
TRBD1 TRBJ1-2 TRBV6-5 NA CASSYSRTGGNYGYTF TGTGCCAGCAGTTACTCGCGGACAGGGGGCAACTATGGCTACACCTTC
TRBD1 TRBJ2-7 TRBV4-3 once CASSQGRDRGRPDPYEQYF TGCGCCAGCAGCCAAGGCCGGGACAGGGGCCGTCCGGACCCCTACGAGCAGTACTTC
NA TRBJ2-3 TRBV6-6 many CASSRLADTQYF TGTGCCAGCAGCCGACTAGCAGATACGCAGTATTTT
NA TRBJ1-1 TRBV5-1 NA CASSLELNTEAFF TGCGCCAGCAGCTTGGAACTCAACACTGAAGCTTTCTTT
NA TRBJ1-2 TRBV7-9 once CASSLAGGTNYGYTF TGTGCCAGCAGCTTAGCCGGGGGGACCAACTATGGCTACACCTTC
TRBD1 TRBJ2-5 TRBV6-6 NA CASSTGTGGLQETQYF TGTGCCAGCAGTACCGGGACAGGGGGCCTCCAAGAGACCCAGTACTTC
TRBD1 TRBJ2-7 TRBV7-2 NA CASSSRTGLHEQYF TGTGCCAGCAGCTCCAGGACAGGGTTACACGAGCAGTACTTC
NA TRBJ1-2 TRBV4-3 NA CASSQEYRQNGYTF TGCGCCAGCAGCCAAGAATACAGGCAGAATGGCTACACCTTC
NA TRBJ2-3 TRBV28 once CASSLSGGTDTQYF TGTGCCAGCAGCCTTTCCGGGGGAACAGATACGCAGTATTTT
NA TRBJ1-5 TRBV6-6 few CASSYSVSDQPQHF TGTGCCAGCAGTTACTCAGTGTCAGATCAGCCCCAGCATTTT
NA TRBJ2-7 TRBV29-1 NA CSVARSDYEQYF TGCAGCGTTGCGCGATCCGACTACGAGCAGTACTTC
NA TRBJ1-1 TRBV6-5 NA CASSYSNLGSTEAFF TGTGCCAGCAGTTACTCGAATCTGGGGAGTACTGAAGCTTTCTTT
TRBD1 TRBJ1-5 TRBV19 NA CASSIGDRGGDQPQHF TGTGCCAGTAGTATTGGGGACAGGGGGGGAGATCAGCCCCAGCATTTT
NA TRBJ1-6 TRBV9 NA CASSFQGGGSPLHF TGTGCCAGCAGCTTTCAAGGCGGGGGTTCACCCCTCCACTTT
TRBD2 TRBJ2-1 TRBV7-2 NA CASSLGLAGSSYNEQFF TGTGCCAGCAGCTTAGGCCTAGCGGGTAGCTCCTACAATGAGCAGTTCTTC
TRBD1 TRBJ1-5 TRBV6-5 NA CASSTDRGPNQPQHF TGTGCCAGCAGTACGGACAGGGGCCCAAATCAGCCCCAGCATTTT
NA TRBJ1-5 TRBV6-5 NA CASSYSGRSGQPQHF TGTGCCAGCAGTTACTCGGGCAGGTCAGGTCAGCCCCAGCATTTT
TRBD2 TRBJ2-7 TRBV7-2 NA CASSLLAGGEQYF TGTGCCAGCAGCTTACTAGCGGGAGGCGAGCAGTACTTC
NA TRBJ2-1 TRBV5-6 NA CASSLGGMGSYNEQFF TGTGCCAGCAGCTTGGGGGGCATGGGCTCCTACAATGAGCAGTTCTTC
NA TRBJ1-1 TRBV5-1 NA CASSFRGNTEAFF TGCGCCAGCAGCTTCAGGGGGAACACTGAAGCTTTCTTT
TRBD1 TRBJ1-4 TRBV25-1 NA CASSPGGMWEKLFF TGTGCCAGCAGCCCAGGGGGCATGTGGGAAAAACTGTTTTTT
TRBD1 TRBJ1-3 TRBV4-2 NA CASSQDGTGISGNTIYF TGTGCCAGCAGCCAAGATGGGACAGGGATCTCTGGAAACACCATATATTTT
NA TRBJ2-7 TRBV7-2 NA CASSLAVGGRRSYEQYF TGTGCCAGCAGCTTAGCGGTTGGAGGCCGGAGGTCCTACGAGCAGTACTTC
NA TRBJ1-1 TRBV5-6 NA CASSSNRVTEAFF TGTGCCAGCAGCTCCAACAGGGTCACTGAAGCTTTCTTT
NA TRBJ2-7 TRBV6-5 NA CASKRDADEQYF TGTGCCAGCAAGAGGGATGCGGACGAGCAGTACTTC
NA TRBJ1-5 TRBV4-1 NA CASSQEMQKVYSNQPQHF TGCGCCAGCAGCCAAGAAATGCAGAAAGTATATAGCAATCAGCCCCAGCATTTT
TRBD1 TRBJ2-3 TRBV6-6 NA CASSFGQGQDTQYF TGTGCCAGCAGTTTCGGACAGGGGCAAGATACGCAGTATTTT
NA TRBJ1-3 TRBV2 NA CASSEGPHRSNSGNTIYF TGTGCCAGCAGTGAGGGGCCGCATCGCAGCAACTCTGGAAACACCATATATTTT
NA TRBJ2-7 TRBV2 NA CASSASGQSYEQYF TGTGCCAGCAGTGCCAGCGGACAGTCCTACGAGCAGTACTTC
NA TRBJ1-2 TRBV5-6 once CASSLVFSGVNYGYTF TGTGCCAGCAGCTTGGTTTTTTCAGGGGTTAACTATGGCTACACCTTC
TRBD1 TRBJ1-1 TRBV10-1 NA CASSVTTGLNTEAFF TGCGCCAGCAGTGTAACGACAGGGTTGAACACTGAAGCTTTCTTT
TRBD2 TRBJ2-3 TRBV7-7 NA CASSLRRGGTDTQYF TGTGCTAGCAGCTTAAGGCGGGGGGGCACAGATACGCAGTATTTT
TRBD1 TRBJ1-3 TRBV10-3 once CAISDRGTGLNTIYF TGTGCCATCAGTGACCGCGGGACAGGTTTAAACACCATATATTTT
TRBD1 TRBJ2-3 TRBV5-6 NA CASSLGTGLTDTQYF TGTGCCAGCAGCTTAGGGACAGGTCTCACAGATACGCAGTATTTT
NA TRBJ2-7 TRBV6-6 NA CASGSSYEQYF TGTGCCAGTGGGAGCTCCTACGAGCAGTACTTC
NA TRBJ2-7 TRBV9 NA CASSVVSGQMNEQYF TGTGCCAGCAGCGTAGTGAGCGGACAGATGAACGAGCAGTACTTC
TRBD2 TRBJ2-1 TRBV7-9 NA CASSLPGLAGYNEQFF TGTGCCAGCAGCTTACCTGGACTAGCGGGGTACAATGAGCAGTTCTTC
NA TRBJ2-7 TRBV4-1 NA CASSQETVYEQYF TGCGCCAGCAGCCAGGAGACAGTCTACGAGCAGTACTTC
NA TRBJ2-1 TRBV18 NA CASSPPGSYNEQFF TGTGCCAGCTCACCTCCCGGGTCCTACAATGAGCAGTTCTTC
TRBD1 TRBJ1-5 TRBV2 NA CASSRQGLNQPQHF TGTGCCAGCAGTCGACAGGGACTGAATCAGCCCCAGCATTTT